This T cell receptor (beta chain) was captured by sequencing in a study of control samples from healthy donors and cancer patients (dated by TCRdb to 2018 to 2020). For this clone: What antigen it recognizes has not been identified. Per-nucleotide qualities are absent, and no much larger clonotype sits a single base away.

Library construction relied on the immunoSEQ multiplex PCR assay. TCRdb stores this immuneACCESS table with in-frame sequences only. Part of the clones is absent; in the studies checked, under half of the shortfall reflects unresolved V genes, and no reason is known for the rest. The sample yields hundreds of thousands of clones; 90% were counted once. 5% to 8% of the sample belongs to the ten largest clones. From the cysteine through the phenylalanine, the CDR3 covers 15 amino acids. Left in the record is the CDR3 DNA by itself, 45 bases read in frame from the first base. V sheds 1 base and J sheds 0 bases, leaving 10 bases between their ends. The germline V gene encodes CDR1 SGHRS and CDR2 YFSETQ.

The rearrangement joined TRBV5-1 to TRBJ2-5, with TRBD2 perhaps the D gene, on 6 matching bases. The sample taken for sequencing was PBMCs. This sequence was found in a man aged 40-50 years with head and neck cancer. The nucleotide sequence reads TGCGCCAGCAGCTTGATTAGCGGCTACCAAGAGACCCAGTACTTC. Protein translation: CASSLISGYQETQYF. With the portions outside the CDR3 filled from the reference TRBV5-1 and TRBJ2-5 genes, the complete variable region becomes KAGVTQTPRYLIKTRGQQVTLSCSPISGHRSVSWYQQTPGQGLQFLFEYFSETQRNKGNFPGRFSGRQFSNSRSEMNVSTLELGDSALYLCASSLISGYQETQYFGPGTRLLVL.